Sequencing of this T cell receptor (beta chain) was carried out in a study of metastatic and nonmetastatic thyroid tumors. Across the whole study: Across peripheral blood and tumor or nodule tissue samples taken from malignant and benign thyroid patients, the repertoires were compared with one another. Study-wide points: Compared with benign nodules, malignant thyroid tumors were reported to have significantly higher TCR beta diversity in both blood and tumor.

Every patient was untreated before thyroid surgery. Germline CDR1 reads LGHNA; CDR2 reads YNFKEQ. The CDR3 has 16 amino acids. Original processing methods: It was from CDR3 differences across clinicopathological groups that a distant-metastasis classifier for papillary thyroid cancer was built. TCRdb reprocessed the PCR reads via MiXCR. In this record, the V and J calls reflect TCRdb's handling and not the investigators' own analysis. Here the sample spans roughly 15,000 clones, approximately 25% being singletons. As to this clone: No antigen is known for it. An end of the junction differs from the germline gene, which may be a read error.

The chain joins TRBV4-2 to TRBJ1-5, with D tentatively TRBD1 (5 bases). Sequencing was performed on tumor tissue. The TCR was taken from a female donor with papillary thyroid cancer or a benign thyroid nodule (not recorded which). Some clones in this sample may be carry-over from other donors' samples. The DNA for the CDR3 is TGTGCTAGCAGCCCCCAGGAAAGGGACTTGAATAAGCCCCAGCATTTT. It specifies CASSPQERDLNKPQHF.